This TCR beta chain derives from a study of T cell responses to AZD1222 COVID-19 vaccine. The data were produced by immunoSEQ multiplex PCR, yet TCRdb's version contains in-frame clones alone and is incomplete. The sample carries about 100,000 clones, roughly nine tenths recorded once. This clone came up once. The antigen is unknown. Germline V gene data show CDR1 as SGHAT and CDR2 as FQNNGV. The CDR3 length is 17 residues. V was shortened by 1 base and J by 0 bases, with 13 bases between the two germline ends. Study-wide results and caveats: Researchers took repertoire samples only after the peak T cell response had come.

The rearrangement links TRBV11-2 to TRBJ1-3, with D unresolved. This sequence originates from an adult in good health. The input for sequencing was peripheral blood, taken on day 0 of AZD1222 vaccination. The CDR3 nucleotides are TGTGCCAGCAGCTTAGGTCCTTCCGTTATCTCTGGAAACACCATATATTTT. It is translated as CASSLGPSVISGNTIYF. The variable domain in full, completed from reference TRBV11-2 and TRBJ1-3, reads EAGVAQSPRYKIIEKRQSVAFWCNPISGHATLYWYQQILGQGPKLLIQFQNNGVVDDSQLPKDRFSAERLKGVDSTLKIQPAKLEDSAVYLCASSLGPSVISGNTIYFGEGSWLTVV.